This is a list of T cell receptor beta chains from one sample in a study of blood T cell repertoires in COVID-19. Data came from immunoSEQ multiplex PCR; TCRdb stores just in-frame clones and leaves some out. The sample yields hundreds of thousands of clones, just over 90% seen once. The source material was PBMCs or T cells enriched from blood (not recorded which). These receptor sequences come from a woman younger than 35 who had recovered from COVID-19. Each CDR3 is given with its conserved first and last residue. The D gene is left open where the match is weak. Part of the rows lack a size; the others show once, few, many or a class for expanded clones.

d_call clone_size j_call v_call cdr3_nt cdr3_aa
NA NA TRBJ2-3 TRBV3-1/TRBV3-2 TGTGCCAGCAGCCAAGATCGACAGACGCAGTATTTT CASSQDRQTQYF
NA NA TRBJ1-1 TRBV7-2 TGTGCCAGCAGCTTACTCAGGGTTGGGGAAGCTTTCTTT CASSLLRVGEAFF
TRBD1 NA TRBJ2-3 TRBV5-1 TGCGCCAGCAGCCCCGGACAGGGAGGAGGGACAGATACGCAGTATTTT CASSPGQGGGTDTQYF
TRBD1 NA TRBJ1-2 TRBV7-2 TGTGCCAGCAGCTTAGGTGGGACAGACTACACCTTC CASSLGGTDYTF
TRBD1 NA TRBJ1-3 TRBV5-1 TGCGCCAGCAGTTTCTCCGGGACAGAGAGCGGAAACACCATATATTTT CASSFSGTESGNTIYF
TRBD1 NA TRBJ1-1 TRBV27 TGTGCCAGCAGTAGATTGGACAGGGAGAACACTGAAGCTTTCTTT CASSRLDRENTEAFF
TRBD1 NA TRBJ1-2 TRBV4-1 TGCGCCAGCAGCCAAGTCTATAGGGACAGGGGAAACTATGGCTACACCTTC CASSQVYRDRGNYGYTF
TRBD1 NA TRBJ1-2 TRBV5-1 TGCGCCAGCAGTCCCTTACAGGGGGCTGGCTACACCTTC CASSPLQGAGYTF
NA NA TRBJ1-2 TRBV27 TGTGCCAGCAGTTTAACCCCGGGGGGACTCTATGGCTACACCTTC CASSLTPGGLYGYTF
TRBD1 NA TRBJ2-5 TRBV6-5 TGTGCCAGCGGGGAACAGGGGGGAGGAGAGACCCAGTACTTC CASGEQGGGETQYF
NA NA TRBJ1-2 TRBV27 TGTGCCAGCAGTCGAACAGGGAACTATGGCTACACCTTC CASSRTGNYGYTF
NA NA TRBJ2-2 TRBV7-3 TGTGCCAGCAGCTTAGCGACGAACACCGGGGAGCTGTTTTTT CASSLATNTGELFF
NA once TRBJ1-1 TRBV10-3 TGTGCCATCAGTGACCCCCGGGGGGGATCGGGAGCTTTCTTT CAISDPRGGSGAFF
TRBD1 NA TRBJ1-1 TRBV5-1 TGCGCCAGCAGCTTGTTGGGTGGGACAGGGGGCTGGAACACTGAAGCTTTCTTT CASSLLGGTGGWNTEAFF
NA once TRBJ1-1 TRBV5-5 TGTGCCAGCAGCTTGGGGACACACATGAACACTGAAGCTTTCTTT CASSLGTHMNTEAFF
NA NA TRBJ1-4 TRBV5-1 TGCGCCAGCAGCGAACAGGAAAATGAAAAACTGTTTTTT CASSEQENEKLFF
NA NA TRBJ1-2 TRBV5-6 TGTGCCAGCAGCCTGGTCGACACGGCTAACTATGGCTACACCTTC CASSLVDTANYGYTF